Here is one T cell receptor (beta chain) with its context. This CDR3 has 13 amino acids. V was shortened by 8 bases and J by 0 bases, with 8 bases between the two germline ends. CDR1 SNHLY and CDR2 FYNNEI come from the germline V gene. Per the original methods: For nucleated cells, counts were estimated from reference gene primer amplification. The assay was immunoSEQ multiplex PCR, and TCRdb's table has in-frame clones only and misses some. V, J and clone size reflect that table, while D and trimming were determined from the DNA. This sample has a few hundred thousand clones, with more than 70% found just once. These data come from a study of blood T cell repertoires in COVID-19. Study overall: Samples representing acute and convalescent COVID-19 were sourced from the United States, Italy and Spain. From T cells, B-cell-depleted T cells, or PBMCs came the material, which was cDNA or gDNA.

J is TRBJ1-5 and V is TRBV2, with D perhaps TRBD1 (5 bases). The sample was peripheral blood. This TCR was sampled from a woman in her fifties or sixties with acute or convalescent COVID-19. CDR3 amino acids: CASRQGSNQPQHF. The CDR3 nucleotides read TGTGCCAGCCGTCAGGGTAGCAATCAGCCCCAGCATTTT.